Shown below are 31 T cell receptor beta chains from a single sample sequenced in a study of blood T cell repertoires in COVID-19. Method: immunoSEQ multiplex PCR; TCRdb's copy keeps in-frame clones and lacks some. Counted here are tens of thousands of clones, around 80% occurring once; the ten biggest clones make up less than 55%. Sequencing was carried out using peripheral blood. All receptors derive from a woman aged 80 or older with active or convalescent COVID-19.

CDR3 nucleotides: TGTGCCAGCAGCGAGGGACAGACTAACACTGAAGCTTTCTTT. Protein sequence: CASSEGQTNTEAFF. The chain employs TRBV6-5 and TRBJ1-1, with 7 positions matching TRBD1. CDR3 length: 14 amino acids. CDR1 is MNHEY, CDR2 SVGAGI, per germline. V gave up 6 bases and J gave up 2 bases; unmatched junction bases: 6.

The chain uses TRBV7-9 and TRBJ1-2; tentative D call: TRBD1 (6 bases). V was clipped by 8 bases and J by 4 bases, with 17 bases between them. Per the germline V gene, CDR1 is SEHNR and CDR2 is FQNEAQ (reference sequence). The CDR3 loop spans 14 amino acids. This CDR3 is CASAADRASYGYTF. Here the CDR3 DNA reads TGTGCCAGCGCTGCGGACAGAGCCTCCTATGGCTACACCTTC.

The chain carries TRBV28 and TRBJ2-7; TRBD1 aligns across 9 bases. The trim removed 6 bases at V and 3 bases at J, leaving 6 bases unmatched. From germline, CDR1 is MDHEN and CDR2 SYDVKM. The CDR3 sequence is 14 residues long. The CDR3 DNA reads TGTGCCAGCAGATCCGGGACAGGGTTCTACGAGCAGTACTTC. This encodes CASRSGTGFYEQYF.

The DNA of the CDR3 is TGTGCCAGCAGCTTAGGGGCTAATCAGCCCCAGCATTTT. Translating gives CASSLGANQPQHF. The chain carries TRBV7-9 and TRBJ1-5; no definite D call. V shed 1 base and J shed 4 bases, with 5 bases lying between them. Germline V gene data show CDR1 as SEHNR and CDR2 as FQNEAQ (reference sequence). The CDR3 has 13 amino acids.

A word on this clone: Other DNA sequences in the same sample also yield this CDR3. The chain employs TRBV5-1 and TRBJ2-2; TRBD2 matches at 7 bases. The CDR3 spans 16 residues. CDR1 and CDR2 (germline): SGHRS, YFSETQ. Trimming took 0 bases from V and 2 from J; bases not matched to a gene: 4. Written as DNA, the CDR3 is TGCGCCAGCAGCTTGGAGAGCGGGGTTAACACCGGGGAGCTGTTTTTT. It specifies CASSLESGVNTGELFF.

The gene calls are TRBV20-1 and TRBJ1-5; 7 positions agree with TRBD1. The CDR3 spans 15 residues. Germline lookup yields CDR1 DFQATT and CDR2 SNEGSKA (reference sequence). The junction had 9 bases not matched to a gene; V was cut back by 3 bases and J by 4 bases. CDR3 DNA sequence: TGCAGTGCTAGTCTCTGGACAGGCGATAATCAGCCCCAGCATTTT. Translated, it gives CSASLWTGDNQPQHF.

The chain uses TRBV28 and TRBJ1-4; no clear D gene. This CDR3 comprises 14 residues. V lost 3 bases to trimming and J lost 4 bases, with 9 bases between them. CDR1 and CDR2 from the germline V gene are MDHEN and SYDVKM. The CDR3 reads CASSLGGNNEKLFF. CDR3 in DNA: TGTGCCAGCAGTTTGGGAGGCAATAATGAAAAACTGTTTTTT.

The chain joins TRBV7-9 to TRBJ2-5; 10 positions match TRBD1. Germline CDR1 is SEHNR and CDR2 is FQNEAQ (reference sequence). CDR3 length: 18 residues. V was clipped by 10 bases and J by 1 base; unmatched bases: 18. The DNA of the CDR3 is TGTGCCACCACGATCCGGGACAGGGGCCTACCCATCCAAGAGACCCAGTACTTC. This sequence encodes CATTIRDRGLPIQETQYF.

The chain employs TRBV20-1 and TRBJ2-3; possibly TRBD2 for D (5 bases). Germline lookup yields CDR1 DFQATT and CDR2 SNEGSKA (reference sequence). The CDR3 totals 14 residues. Trimming removed 3 bases at V and 2 bases at J, with 12 bases between. This chain's CDR3 is CSASLPGFTDTQYF. CDR3 DNA: TGCAGTGCTAGTCTCCCGGGGTTCACAGATACGCAGTATTTT.

The V and J genes are TRBV29-1 and TRBJ2-7; 9 bases are a match to TRBD2. The CDR3 covers 16 residues. The J segment lost 0 bases and the V segment lost 4 bases, leaving 10 bases of the junction unmatched. Germline-derived CDR1 and CDR2 are SQVTM and ANQGSEA. The CDR3 loop is CSVASSGKSLSYEQYF. Here the CDR3 DNA reads TGCAGCGTTGCGTCTAGCGGGAAGTCCCTCTCCTACGAGCAGTACTTC.

The V gene is TRBV3-1 (or the pseudogene TRBV3-2), the J gene TRBJ1-2, with 10 bases identical to TRBD1. This CDR3 comprises 13 residues. Per germline, CDR1 LGHDT and CDR2 YNNKEL (reference sequence). V shed 6 bases and J 8 bases; nucleotides not matched to a gene: 6. CDR3 amino acids: CASSLGTGDGYTF. CDR3 DNA: TGTGCCAGCAGTCTCGGGACAGGGGACGGCTACACCTTC.

The sample holds a few counts of this clone. The gene calls are TRBV28 and TRBJ1-5; D unclear. V lost 2 bases, J lost 0 bases, and 8 bases lay in between. The CDR3 runs to 15 residues. CDR1 is MDHEN, CDR2 SYDVKM, per germline. CDR3 protein: CASSLQTYSNQPQHF. The DNA of the CDR3 is TGTGCCAGCAGTTTACAGACTTATAGCAATCAGCCCCAGCATTTT. Based on the CDR3 plus reference TRBV28 and TRBJ1-5, the full variable domain is DVKVTQSSRYLVKRTGEKVFLECVQDMDHENMFWYRQDPGLGLRLIYFSYDVKMKEKGDIPEGYSVSREKKERFSLILESASTNQTSMYLCASSLQTYSNQPQHFGDGTRLSIL.

The chain couples TRBV19 to TRBJ1-1; perhaps TRBD1 as D (5 bases). The CDR3 is made up of 15 amino acids. Germline CDR1 reads LNHDA; CDR2 reads SQIVND (reference sequence). Trimming stripped 10 bases from V and 0 bases from J, with 18 bases between. The CDR3 spells CATTTLGQVNTEAFF. In nucleotides, the CDR3 is TGTGCCACTACGACGCTGGGGCAGGTGAACACTGAAGCTTTCTTT. The complete variable domain, with remaining parts taken from reference TRBV19 and TRBJ1-1, reads DGGITQSPKYLFRKEGQNVTLSCEQNLNHDAMYWYRQDPGQGLRLIYYSQIVNDFQKGDIAEGYSVSREKKESFPLTVTSAQKNPTAFYLCATTTLGQVNTEAFFGQGTRLTVV.

The rearrangement links TRBV28 to TRBJ2-7; 7 bases align to TRBD2. Trimming removed 5 bases from V and 3 bases from J; junction bases left unmatched: 10. Germline V gene sequence: CDR1 MDHEN, CDR2 SYDVKM. This CDR3 has 15 residues. The DNA for the CDR3 is TGTGCCAGCAGTACCGCGGGAGCGTCGATCTACGAGCAGTACTTC. Translating it yields CASSTAGASIYEQYF. The variable domain in full, with the rest retrieved from reference TRBV28 and TRBJ2-7, is DVKVTQSSRYLVKRTGEKVFLECVQDMDHENMFWYRQDPGLGLRLIYFSYDVKMKEKGDIPEGYSVSREKKERFSLILESASTNQTSMYLCASSTAGASIYEQYFGPGTRLTVT.

The table lists this clone with a count of one. The rearrangement joins TRBV11-3 to TRBJ2-1; maybe TRBD2 (6 bases). The CDR3 has 15 amino acids. Germline V CDR1 and CDR2: SGHNT, YENEEA. Trimming cost V 4 bases and J 0 bases, with 10 bases left between them. CDR3 region: CASSSGRSSYNEQFF. The CDR3 bases are TGTGCCAGCAGCTCGGGGAGGAGCTCCTACAATGAGCAGTTCTTC.

The chain is built from TRBV19 and TRBJ1-4; 8 nucleotides align to TRBD1. CDR3 length equals 15 residues. The germline gives CDR1 LNHDA, CDR2 SQIVND (reference sequence). V shed 4 bases and J 5 bases; nucleotides not matched to a gene: 6. CDR3 region: CASSRSRGQNEKLFF. The CDR3 nucleotides read TGTGCCAGTAGTAGGTCCAGGGGGCAAAATGAAAAACTGTTTTTT.

The chain joins TRBV27 to TRBJ1-2; TRBD1 aligns across 8 bases. The CDR3 has 16 amino acids. J was trimmed by 6 bases and V by 5 bases; bases with no gene match: 14. Germline V gene sequence: CDR1 MNHEY, CDR2 SMNVEV (reference sequence). The CDR3 protein is CASSLLLGQGTHGYTF. The CDR3 coding sequence is TGTGCCAGCAGTCTACTATTAGGACAGGGAACTCATGGCTACACCTTC.

The chain joins TRBV7-2 to TRBJ1-5; 7 bases align to TRBD1. This CDR3 contains 14 residues. Trimming took 5 bases from V and 3 from J; bases not matched to a gene: 4. Germline CDR1 reads SGHTA; CDR2 reads FQGNSA. CDR3 sequence: CASSQGTANQPQHF. The DNA of the CDR3 is TGTGCCAGCAGCCAAGGGACAGCCAATCAGCCCCAGCATTTT.

The V gene is TRBV30, the J gene TRBJ1-2, with TRBD1 matching over 9 bases. Germline CDR1 is GTSNPN and CDR2 is SVGIG (reference sequence). Germline trimming cut 5 bases from V and 4 bases from J; bases unmatched to any gene: 11. CDR3 length equals 15 residues. The CDR3 nucleotides are TGTGCCTGGTTTCGGGACAGGGTTTCGGGCTATGGCTACACCTTC. It codes for CAWFRDRVSGYGYTF.

In DNA form, the CDR3 reads TGTGCCAGCAGTTTCGGCGGGAGGACACACAATGAGCAGTTCTTC. Its protein product is CASSFGGRTHNEQFF. This rearrangement joins TRBV28 to TRBJ2-1; 8 nucleotides agree with TRBD2. V trimming: 3 bases; J trimming: 5 bases; junction bases outside the gene matches: 6. Per the germline V gene, CDR1 is MDHEN and CDR2 is SYDVKM. The CDR3 contains 15 residues.

This clone was counted once. The J gene is TRBJ2-1, the V gene TRBV7-9; tentatively, D is TRBD2 (6 bases). This CDR3 has 16 residues. CDR1 is SEHNR, CDR2 FQNEAQ, per germline (reference sequence). The V and J ends lost 6 bases and 2 bases respectively, with 17 bases between them. Written as DNA, the CDR3 is TGTGCCAGCAGACGAAGTAGCGGAGTCACCTACAATGAGCAGTTCTTC. Amino acid sequence: CASRRSSGVTYNEQFF. The whole variable domain, remainder taken from reference TRBV7-9 and TRBJ2-1, is DTGVSQNPRHKITKRGQNVTFRCDPISEHNRLYWYRQTLGQGPEFLTYFQNEAQLEKSRLLSDRFSAERPKGSFSTLEIQRTEQGDSAMYLCASRRSSGVTYNEQFFGPGTRLTVL.

The chain carries TRBV6-5 and TRBJ2-1; no definite D call. Germline CDR1 MNHEY, CDR2 SVGAGI. V was pared by 7 bases and J by 0 bases, with 13 bases between. This CDR3 spans 15 amino acids. CDR3 DNA sequence: TGTGCCAGCAAGTTGTACGCGAGCTCCTACAATGAGCAGTTCTTC. Protein sequence: CASKLYASSYNEQFF.

The chain joins TRBV3-1 (or the pseudogene TRBV3-2) to TRBJ1-6; 7 bases are shared with TRBD1. The CDR3 extends over 16 amino acids. The V gene end was trimmed by 1 base and the J gene end by 8 bases; junction bases not matched to a gene: 8. Germline lookup yields CDR1 LGHDT and CDR2 YNNKEL (reference sequence). CDR3 sequence reads: CASSQGADRVYSPLHF. For the CDR3, the DNA is TGTGCCAGCAGCCAAGGGGCCGACAGGGTATATTCACCCCTCCACTTT.

V and J are TRBV14 and TRBJ1-1; D unresolved. The V gene's germline CDR1 is SGHDN and CDR2 FVKESK. The CDR3 sequence is 18 residues long. The ends were cut back, 5 bases at V and 0 bases at J, with 22 bases in the middle. CDR3 loop: CASSVSTPGPMMNTEAFF. The CDR3 DNA sequence: TGTGCCAGCAGCGTCTCGACTCCCGGTCCCATGATGAACACTGAAGCTTTCTTT.

This sequence joins TRBV4-3 and TRBJ1-3, with D unresolved. CDR3 length equals 17 residues. CDR1 and CDR2 (germline): LGHNA, YSLEER. Trimming shortened V by 0 bases and J by 0 bases, and 12 bases separated the two germline ends. The CDR3 protein is CASSQDHSPFSGNTIYF. CDR3 in DNA: TGCGCCAGCAGCCAAGATCACAGTCCTTTCTCTGGAAACACCATATATTTT.

A few counts support this clone. The chain joins TRBV5-1 to TRBJ2-1; 7 bases match TRBD2. The CDR3 has 15 amino acids. The J segment lost 0 bases and the V segment lost 0 bases, leaving 0 bases of the junction unmatched. Per the germline V gene, CDR1 is SGHRS and CDR2 is YFSETQ. CDR3 loop: CASSLGGSSYNEQFF. For the CDR3, the DNA is TGCGCCAGCAGCTTGGGCGGGAGCTCCTACAATGAGCAGTTCTTC.

The CDR3 bases are TGTGCCACACTTACAGGGGGGTACACTGAAGCTTTCTTT. This sequence encodes CATLTGGYTEAFF. V is TRBV7-2 and J is TRBJ1-1; 8 bases agree with TRBD1. With V trimmed by 10 bases and J by 3 bases, 7 bases remained unmatched. The CDR3 is made up of 13 amino acids. Germline V lookup: CDR1 SGHTA, CDR2 FQGNSA.

The table lists this clone with a few counts. The rearrangement joins TRBV4-1 to TRBJ1-3, with D hard to call. CDR1 and CDR2 (germline): MGHRA, YSYEKL. The V end lost 1 base, the J end lost 4 bases, and 8 bases lay between the germline ends. The CDR3 contains 14 residues. CDR3 amino acids: CASSQAWAGNTIYF. The CDR3 DNA reads as TGCGCCAGCAGCCAAGCGTGGGCCGGAAACACCATATATTTT.

The CDR3 DNA sequence: TGTGCCAGTACCCTTGGACTAGCGGGCATGACCAAAAACATTCAGTACTTC. Translation: CASTLGLAGMTKNIQYF. This chain links TRBV19 with TRBJ2-4; 11 bases align to TRBD2. The V segment lost 7 bases and the J segment 2 bases; nucleotides outside the gene matches: 10. This CDR3 spans 17 amino acids. The germline V gene encodes CDR1 LNHDA and CDR2 SQIVND (reference sequence).

The rearrangement links TRBV5-1 to TRBJ1-2; D unresolved. Per the germline V gene, CDR1 is SGHRS and CDR2 is YFSETQ. The CDR3 loop spans 15 amino acids. V was cut by 1 base and J by 2 bases, with 12 bases left in between. In DNA, the CDR3 is TGCGCCAGCAGCTTGCTTGGCGAGGGCAACTATGGCTACACCTTC. Its protein is CASSLLGEGNYGYTF.

This clone was seen more than once but under ten times. The rearrangement joins TRBV6-5 to TRBJ2-7, with TRBD1 matching over 11 bases. The CDR3 consists of 14 residues. V gave up 6 bases and J gave up 2 bases; unmatched junction bases: 3. The germline CDR1 and CDR2 sequences are MNHEY and SVGAGI. The CDR3 DNA follows: TGTGCCAGCAGGAGGACAGGGGGCACCTACGAGCAGTACTTC. Its protein product is CASRRTGGTYEQYF.